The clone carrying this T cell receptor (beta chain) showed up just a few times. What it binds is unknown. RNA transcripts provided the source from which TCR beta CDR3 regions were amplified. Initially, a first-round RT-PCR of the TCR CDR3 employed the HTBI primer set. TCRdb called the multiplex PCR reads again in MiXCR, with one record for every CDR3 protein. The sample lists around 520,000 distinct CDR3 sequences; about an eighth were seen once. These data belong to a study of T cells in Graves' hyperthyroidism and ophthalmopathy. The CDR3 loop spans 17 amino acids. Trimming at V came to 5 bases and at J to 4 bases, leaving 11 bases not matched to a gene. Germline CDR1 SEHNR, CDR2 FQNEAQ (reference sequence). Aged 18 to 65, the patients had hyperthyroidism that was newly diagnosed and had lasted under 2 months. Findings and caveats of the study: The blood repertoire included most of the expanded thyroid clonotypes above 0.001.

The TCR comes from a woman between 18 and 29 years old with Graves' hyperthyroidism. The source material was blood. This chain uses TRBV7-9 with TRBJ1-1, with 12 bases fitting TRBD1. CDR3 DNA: TGTGCCAGCAGCCCTGGGACAGGGGGCGGTAGGGTCACTGAAGCTTTCTTT. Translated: CASSPGTGGGRVTEAFF.